Shown below are 10 T cell receptor beta chains from a single sample sequenced in a study of blood T cell repertoires in COVID-19 (dated by TCRdb to the early 2020s). The protocol used for the library was the immunoSEQ multiplex PCR assay. TCRdb mirrors the immuneACCESS table, restricted to in-frame sequences. Some clones are absent from its copies; in checked studies, under half trace to an unresolved V gene, and the reason for the others is unknown. The sample table shows approximately 200,000 clones, and 85% are seen once. Around 0.97% of the sample goes to the ten largest clones. What was sequenced was peripheral blood. The receptor source for this set is a man in his forties or fifties with acute or convalescent COVID-19.

The table lists this clone with a few counts. This chain connects TRBV21-1 to TRBJ2-7; TRBD1 was called by the table and not checked on the DNA. TRBV21-1 is a recognized pseudogene. The CDR3 totals 15 residues. The CDR3 DNA reads as TGTGCCAGCAGCGAGATTAGACAGGAATCTTACGAGCAGTACTTC. Protein: CASSEIRQESYEQYF.

The chain joins TRBV5-6 to TRBJ2-7; possibly TRBD2 for D (5 bases). The ends were cut back, 4 bases at V and 2 bases at J, with 10 bases in the middle. In germline, CDR1 is SGHDT, CDR2 YYEEEE. CDR3 size: 13 residues. As DNA, the CDR3 is TGTGCCAGCAGCGGAGGAATAGCCTACGAGCAGTACTTC. This gives the protein CASSGGIAYEQYF.

This rearrangement joins TRBV5-1 to TRBJ1-1, with 8 bases lining up with TRBD1. CDR3 length: 14 residues. V lost 4 bases and J lost 4; bases outside the gene matches: 6. Per germline, CDR1 SGHRS and CDR2 YFSETQ. The CDR3 DNA reads TGCGCCAGCAGCCCAAATACAGGGGGCACTGAAGCTTTCTTT. Translated, it gives CASSPNTGGTEAFF. Filled out from reference TRBV5-1 and TRBJ1-1, the complete variable domain reads KAGVTQTPRYLIKTRGQQVTLSCSPISGHRSVSWYQQTPGQGLQFLFEYFSETQRNKGNFPGRFSGRQFSNSRSEMNVSTLELGDSALYLCASSPNTGGTEAFFGQGTRLTVV.

The chain carries TRBV7-9 and TRBJ2-6, with D tentatively TRBD1 (5 bases). Germline-derived CDR1 and CDR2 are SEHNR and FQNEAQ (reference sequence). Between the trimmed V and J ends, which lost 7 bases and 0 bases, there was a span of 10 bases. This CDR3 has 15 amino acids. The DNA of the CDR3 is TGTGCCAGCACCAAACAGGTCTCTGGGGCCAACGTCCTGACTTTC. Translating it yields CASTKQVSGANVLTF.

This clone was counted only a few times. This chain links TRBV6-1 with TRBJ1-2; 9 bases fit TRBD1. The V gene's germline CDR1 is MNHNS and CDR2 SASEGT. Trimming took 3 bases from V and 4 from J; bases not matched to a gene: 9. The CDR3 loop spans 16 amino acids. CDR3 region: CASSDPNRGRLYGYTF. Here the CDR3 DNA reads TGTGCCAGCAGTGATCCGAACAGGGGGCGTCTCTATGGCTACACCTTC.

V usage is TRBV7-2 and J usage is TRBJ2-4, with D tentatively TRBD2 (5 bases). CDR3 length equals 17 residues. Germline CDR1 is SGHTA and CDR2 is FQGNSA. V lost 4 bases to trimming and J lost 1 base, with 17 bases between them. The CDR3 here is CASSSYGIRGAKNIQYF. The CDR3 coding sequence is TGTGCCAGCAGCTCCTACGGGATCCGCGGGGCCAAAAACATTCAGTACTTC.

The rearrangement uses TRBV27 and TRBJ1-5; no definite D call. Germline CDR1 MNHEY, CDR2 SMNVEV (reference sequence). V lost 3 bases to trimming and J lost 5 bases, with 8 bases between them. CDR3 length equals 13 residues. CDR3 in DNA: TGTGCCAGCAGTTTGGCATCCTATCAGCCCCAGCATTTT. This translates into CASSLASYQPQHF.

Turning to this clone: Other DNA sequences in the same sample also yield this CDR3. The rearrangement uses TRBV18 and TRBJ1-1; D possibly corresponds to TRBD1 (5 bases). CDR1 is KGHSH, CDR2 LQKENI, per germline. V was shortened by 2 bases and J by 0 bases, with 7 bases between the two germline ends. The CDR3 covers 14 residues. CDR3 coding DNA: TGTGCCAGCTCACCAGACAGAATGAACACTGAAGCTTTCTTT. Protein product: CASSPDRMNTEAFF.

The V call is TRBV6-5, the J call TRBJ1-4; D not resolved. V lost 11 bases and J 6 bases, leaving 10 bases between the germline ends. This CDR3 comprises 11 residues. The germline V gene has CDR1 MNHEY and CDR2 SVGAGI. CDR3 nucleotides: TGTGCCCTCGGGAGGGATGAAAAACTGTTTTTT. It codes for CALGRDEKLFF.

The chain is built from TRBV5-4 and TRBJ2-7; D call uncertain. The germline V gene encodes CDR1 SGHNT and CDR2 YYREEE (reference sequence). The CDR3 is made up of 12 amino acids. Trimming removed 0 bases from V and 4 bases from J, with 5 bases in between. CDR3 bases: TGTGCCAGCAGCTTGGATATGTACGAGCAGTACTTC. Protein product: CASSLDMYEQYF.